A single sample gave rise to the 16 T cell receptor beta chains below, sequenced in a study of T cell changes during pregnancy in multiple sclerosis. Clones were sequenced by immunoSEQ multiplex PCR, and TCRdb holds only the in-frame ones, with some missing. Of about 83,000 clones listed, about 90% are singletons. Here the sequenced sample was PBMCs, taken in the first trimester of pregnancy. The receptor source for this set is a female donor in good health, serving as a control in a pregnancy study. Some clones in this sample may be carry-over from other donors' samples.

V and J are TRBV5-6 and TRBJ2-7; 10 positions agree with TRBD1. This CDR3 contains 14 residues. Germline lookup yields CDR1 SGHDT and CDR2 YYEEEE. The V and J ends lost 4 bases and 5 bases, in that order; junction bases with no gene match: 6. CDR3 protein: CASSVGGTGDEQYF. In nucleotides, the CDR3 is TGTGCCAGCAGCGTGGGGGGGACAGGGGACGAGCAGTACTTC. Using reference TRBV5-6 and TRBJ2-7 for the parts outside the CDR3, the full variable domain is DAGVTQSPTHLIKTRGQQVTLRCSPKSGHDTVSWYQQALGQGPQFIFQYYEEEERQRGNFPDRFSGHQFPNYSSELNVNALLLGDSALYLCASSVGGTGDEQYFGPGTRLTVT.

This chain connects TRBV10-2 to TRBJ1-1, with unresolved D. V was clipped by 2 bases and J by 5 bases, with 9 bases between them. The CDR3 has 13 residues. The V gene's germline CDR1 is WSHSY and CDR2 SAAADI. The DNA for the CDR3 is TGCGCCAGCAGTGAGCGGGAGCATACTGAAGCTTTCTTT. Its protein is CASSEREHTEAFF.

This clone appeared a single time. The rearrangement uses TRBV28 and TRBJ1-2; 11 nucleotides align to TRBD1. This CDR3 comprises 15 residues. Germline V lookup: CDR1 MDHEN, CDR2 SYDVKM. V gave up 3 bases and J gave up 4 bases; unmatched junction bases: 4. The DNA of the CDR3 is TGTGCCAGCAGTTTGGGGACAGGGGGAGTCTATGGCTACACCTTC. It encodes CASSLGTGGVYGYTF.

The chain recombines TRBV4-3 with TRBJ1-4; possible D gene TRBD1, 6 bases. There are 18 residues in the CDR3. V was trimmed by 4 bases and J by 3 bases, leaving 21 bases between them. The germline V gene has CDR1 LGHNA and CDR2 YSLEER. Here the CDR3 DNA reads TGCGCCAGCAGCCCCCAGGCCACACAGGGATTCGCTAATGAAAAACTGTTTTTT. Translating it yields CASSPQATQGFANEKLFF.

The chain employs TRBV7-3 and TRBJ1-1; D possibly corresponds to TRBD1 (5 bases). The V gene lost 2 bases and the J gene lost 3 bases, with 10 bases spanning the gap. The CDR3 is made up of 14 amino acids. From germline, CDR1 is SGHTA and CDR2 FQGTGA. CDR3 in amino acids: CASSLGGTDTEAFF. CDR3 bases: TGTGCCAGCAGCTTAGGGGGGACCGACACTGAAGCTTTCTTT.

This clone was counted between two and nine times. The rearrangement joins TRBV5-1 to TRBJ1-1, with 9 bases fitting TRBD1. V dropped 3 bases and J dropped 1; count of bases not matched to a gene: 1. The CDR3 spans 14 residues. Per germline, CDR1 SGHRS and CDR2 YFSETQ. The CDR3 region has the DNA TGCGCCAGCAGCTGGACAGGGGAGAACACTGAAGCTTTCTTT. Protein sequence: CASSWTGENTEAFF.

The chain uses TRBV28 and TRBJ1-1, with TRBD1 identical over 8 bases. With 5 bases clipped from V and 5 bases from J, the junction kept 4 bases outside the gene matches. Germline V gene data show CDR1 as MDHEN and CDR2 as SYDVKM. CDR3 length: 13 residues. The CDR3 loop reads CASSLDRVTEAFF. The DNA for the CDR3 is TGTGCCAGCAGTCTGGACAGGGTGACTGAAGCTTTCTTT. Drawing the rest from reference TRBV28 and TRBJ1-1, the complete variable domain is DVKVTQSSRYLVKRTGEKVFLECVQDMDHENMFWYRQDPGLGLRLIYFSYDVKMKEKGDIPEGYSVSREKKERFSLILESASTNQTSMYLCASSLDRVTEAFFGQGTRLTVV.

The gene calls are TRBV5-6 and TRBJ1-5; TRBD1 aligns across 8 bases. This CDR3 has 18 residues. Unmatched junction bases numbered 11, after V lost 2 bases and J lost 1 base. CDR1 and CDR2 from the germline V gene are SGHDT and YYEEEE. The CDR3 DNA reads TGTGCCAGCAGCTTAACGCGGACAGGGTTTGAAAGCAATCAGCCCCAGCATTTT. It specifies CASSLTRTGFESNQPQHF. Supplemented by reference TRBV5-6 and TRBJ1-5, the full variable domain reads DAGVTQSPTHLIKTRGQQVTLRCSPKSGHDTVSWYQQALGQGPQFIFQYYEEEERQRGNFPDRFSGHQFPNYSSELNVNALLLGDSALYLCASSLTRTGFESNQPQHFGDGTRLSIL.

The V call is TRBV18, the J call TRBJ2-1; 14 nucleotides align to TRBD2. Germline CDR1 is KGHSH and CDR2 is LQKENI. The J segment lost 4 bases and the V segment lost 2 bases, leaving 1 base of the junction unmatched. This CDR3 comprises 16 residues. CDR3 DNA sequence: TGTGCCAGCTCACCAGGGACTAGCGGGAGTTACAATGAGCAGTTCTTC. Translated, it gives CASSPGTSGSYNEQFF.

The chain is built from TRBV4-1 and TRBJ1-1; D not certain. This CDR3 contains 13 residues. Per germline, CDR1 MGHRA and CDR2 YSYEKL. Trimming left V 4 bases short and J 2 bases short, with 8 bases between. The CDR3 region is CASSPPSNTEAFF. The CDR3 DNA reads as TGCGCCAGCAGCCCCCCGAGCAACACTGAAGCTTTCTTT.

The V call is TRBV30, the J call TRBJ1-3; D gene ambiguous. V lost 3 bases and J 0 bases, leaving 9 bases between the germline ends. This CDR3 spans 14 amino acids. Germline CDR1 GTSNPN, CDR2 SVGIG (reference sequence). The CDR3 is CAWRQFLSGNTIYF. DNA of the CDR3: TGTGCCTGGAGACAGTTTCTCTCTGGAAACACCATATATTTT.

The CDR3 bases are TGCGCCAGCAGCCAACCCGGGACAGGGGTCGGGCAGTACTTC. Translation: CASSQPGTGVGQYF. The V and J genes are TRBV4-1 and TRBJ2-7; 10 nucleotides line up with TRBD1. The CDR3 covers 14 residues. J was trimmed by 9 bases and V by 2 bases; bases with no gene match: 7. CDR1 MGHRA and CDR2 YSYEKL come from the germline V gene.

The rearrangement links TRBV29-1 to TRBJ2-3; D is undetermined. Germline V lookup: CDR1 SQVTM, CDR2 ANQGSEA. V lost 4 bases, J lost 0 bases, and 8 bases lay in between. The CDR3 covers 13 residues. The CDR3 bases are TGCAGCGTTGTCTCGTCTAGCACAGATACGCAGTATTTT. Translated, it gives CSVVSSSTDTQYF.

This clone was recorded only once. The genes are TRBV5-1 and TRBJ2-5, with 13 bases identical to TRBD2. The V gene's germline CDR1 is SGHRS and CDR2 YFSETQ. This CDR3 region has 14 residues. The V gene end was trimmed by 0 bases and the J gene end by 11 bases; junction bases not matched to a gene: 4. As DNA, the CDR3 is TGCGCCAGCAGCTTGGGGACTAGCGGGGGAGAGCAGTACTTC. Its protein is CASSLGTSGGEQYF.

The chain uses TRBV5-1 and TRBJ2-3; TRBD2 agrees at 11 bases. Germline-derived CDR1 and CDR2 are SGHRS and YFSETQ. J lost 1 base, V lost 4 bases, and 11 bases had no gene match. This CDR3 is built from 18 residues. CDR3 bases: TGCGCCAGCAGCCCGGGTGGTCTAGCGGGGGGTCGCACAGATACGCAGTATTTT. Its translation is CASSPGGLAGGRTDTQYF.

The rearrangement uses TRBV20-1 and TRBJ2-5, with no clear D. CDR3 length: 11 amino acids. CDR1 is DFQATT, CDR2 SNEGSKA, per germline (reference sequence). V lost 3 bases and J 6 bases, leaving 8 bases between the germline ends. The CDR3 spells CSASRGKTQYF. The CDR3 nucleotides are TGCAGTGCTAGTCGTGGCAAGACCCAGTACTTC.